These T cell receptor beta chains were read from a single sample in a study of T cells after yellow fever vaccination. Each CDR3 protein is one row after TCRdb ran MiXCR on the 5' RACE reads. This table has 20,000 to 25,000 distinct CDR3 sequences, less than 5.5% appearing once. This specimen was PBMCs, either bulk or a sorted T-cell subset (CD4+, CD8+, memory, or dextramer-sorted; not recorded which), taken around 45 days after the first yellow fever vaccination. These receptors were taken from a young man who received the YFV17D yellow fever vaccine. Both conserved end residues are part of each CDR3. D genes are given only for firm matches. Only some rows state a clone size, as once, few, many or a class for expanded clones.

j_call: TRBJ2-3; clone_size: many; v_call: TRBV5-1; d_call: TRBD1; cdr3_nt: TGCGCCAGCAGCCCGGGACAGGGATTGGGTTACACAGATACGCAGTATTTT; cdr3_aa: CASSPGQGLGYTDTQYF
j_call: TRBJ1-2; clone_size: many; v_call: TRBV12-3/TRBV12-4; d_call: NA; cdr3_nt: TGTGCCAGCAGTTTAGGGTCGCCTAGGGGTTGGGGCTACACCTTC; cdr3_aa: CASSLGSPRGWGYTF
j_call: TRBJ2-7; clone_size: many; v_call: TRBV4-3; d_call: TRBD2; cdr3_nt: TGCGCCAGCAGCGCGACCCGCGGGGGGGCAGCAATCGAGCAGTACTTC; cdr3_aa: CASSATRGGAAIEQYF
j_call: TRBJ1-2; clone_size: many; v_call: TRBV5-6; d_call: NA; cdr3_nt: TGTGCCAGCAGCCGGGTCGGCGGTGGTGGCTACACCTTC; cdr3_aa: CASSRVGGGGYTF
j_call: TRBJ1-2; clone_size: many; v_call: TRBV19; d_call: NA; cdr3_nt: TGTGCCAGTAGTGTCGACTCCTATGGCTACACCTTC; cdr3_aa: CASSVDSYGYTF
j_call: TRBJ1-6; clone_size: many; v_call: TRBV19; d_call: NA; cdr3_nt: TGTGCCAGCCGGCAGTTGTGGGTTCGGAATAATTCACCCCTCCACTTT; cdr3_aa: CASRQLWVRNNSPLHF
j_call: TRBJ1-2; clone_size: many; v_call: TRBV30; d_call: NA; cdr3_nt: TGTGCCTGGAGTGTAGACAGCTATGGCTACACCTTC; cdr3_aa: CAWSVDSYGYTF
j_call: TRBJ1-5; clone_size: many; v_call: TRBV15; d_call: NA; cdr3_nt: TGTGCCACCAGCAGAGATGTGGCAGGACCAAGCAATCAGCCCCAGCATTTT; cdr3_aa: CATSRDVAGPSNQPQHF
j_call: TRBJ2-3; clone_size: many; v_call: TRBV6-5; d_call: NA; cdr3_nt: TGTGCCAGCAGTAGACAGGGGGCGGCGGGGGGGCACACAGATACGCAGTATTTT; cdr3_aa: CASSRQGAAGGHTDTQYF
j_call: TRBJ1-5; clone_size: NA; v_call: TRBV6-1; d_call: NA; cdr3_nt: TGTGCCAGCAGTCGGCAGAGAAATCAGCCCCAGCATTTT; cdr3_aa: CASSRQRNQPQHF
j_call: TRBJ1-1; clone_size: medium-sized; v_call: TRBV7-6; d_call: NA; cdr3_nt: TGTGCCAGCAGCTTATCGACACCATATGAAGCTTTCTTT; cdr3_aa: CASSLSTPYEAFF
j_call: TRBJ2-5; clone_size: many; v_call: TRBV25-1; d_call: TRBD2; cdr3_nt: TGTGCCAGCAGTGAATTGGGGGGGGAGTCCCCGGAGACCCAGTACTTC; cdr3_aa: CASSELGGESPETQYF
j_call: TRBJ2-2; clone_size: many; v_call: TRBV7-8; d_call: NA; cdr3_nt: TGTGCCAGCAGCTCAGATACCGGGGAGCTGTTTTTT; cdr3_aa: CASSSDTGELFF
j_call: TRBJ2-1; clone_size: many; v_call: TRBV5-1; d_call: NA; cdr3_nt: TGCGCCAGCAGCTTTCTCACAGCCTACAATGAGCAGTTCTTC; cdr3_aa: CASSFLTAYNEQFF
j_call: TRBJ1-1; clone_size: many; v_call: TRBV12-3/TRBV12-4; d_call: NA; cdr3_nt: TGTGCCAGCAGCGAAGGACCGCTTGAAGCTTTCTTT; cdr3_aa: CASSEGPLEAFF
j_call: TRBJ2-7; clone_size: many; v_call: TRBV4-2; d_call: NA; cdr3_nt: TGTGCCAGCAGCCAAGGAGGGGTAGAACCCCGCTCCTACGAGCAGTACTTC; cdr3_aa: CASSQGGVEPRSYEQYF
j_call: TRBJ1-6; clone_size: many; v_call: TRBV7-3; d_call: NA; cdr3_nt: TGTGCCAGCGGCGATGGAGTTTCACCCCTCCACTTT; cdr3_aa: CASGDGVSPLHF
j_call: TRBJ1-3; clone_size: few; v_call: TRBV6-5; d_call: NA; cdr3_nt: TGTGCCAGCAGTTACTCCACCCCCGGCGGGACGGACTCTGGAAACACCATATATTTT; cdr3_aa: CASSYSTPGGTDSGNTIYF
j_call: TRBJ1-2; clone_size: many; v_call: TRBV10-3; d_call: TRBD1; cdr3_nt: TGTGCCATCAGTGATATACCGGGACAGGCAAACTATGGCTACACCTTC; cdr3_aa: CAISDIPGQANYGYTF
j_call: TRBJ2-7; clone_size: many; v_call: TRBV7-2; d_call: NA; cdr3_nt: TGTGCCAGCAGCTCATTTCCCCGGGGTAGCTCCTACGAGCAGTACTTC; cdr3_aa: CASSSFPRGSSYEQYF
j_call: TRBJ2-2; clone_size: many; v_call: TRBV4-2; d_call: NA; cdr3_nt: TGTGCCAGCAGCCAAGTTCCTAGTAGATTCGCCGGGGAGCTGTTTTTT; cdr3_aa: CASSQVPSRFAGELFF
j_call: TRBJ2-2; clone_size: many; v_call: TRBV5-1; d_call: NA; cdr3_nt: TGCGCCAGCAGCTTGGAACTTTTGTGGGGTGGGGAGCTGTTTTTT; cdr3_aa: CASSLELLWGGELFF
j_call: TRBJ2-3; clone_size: many; v_call: TRBV27; d_call: NA; cdr3_nt: TGTGCCAGCAGTTTAACCGGGATTAGCACAGATACGCAGTATTTT; cdr3_aa: CASSLTGISTDTQYF
j_call: TRBJ1-2; clone_size: many; v_call: TRBV4-1; d_call: NA; cdr3_nt: TGCGCCAGCAGCCAAGATGTGAGGACAGATAGGGGCTACACCTTC; cdr3_aa: CASSQDVRTDRGYTF
j_call: TRBJ2-5; clone_size: many; v_call: TRBV12-3/TRBV12-4; d_call: NA; cdr3_nt: TGTGCCAGCAGCCAGGGAGATCAAGAGACCCAGTACTTC; cdr3_aa: CASSQGDQETQYF
j_call: TRBJ1-1; clone_size: few; v_call: TRBV6-9; d_call: NA; cdr3_nt: TGTGCCAGCAGTTCATCCCCCAGGCGGCGGACTGAAGCTTTCTTT; cdr3_aa: CASSSSPRRRTEAFF
j_call: TRBJ2-5; clone_size: many; v_call: TRBV12-3/TRBV12-4; d_call: TRBD2; cdr3_nt: TGTGCCAGCAGTTCTCCGGGAGGAGAGACCCAGTACTTC; cdr3_aa: CASSSPGGETQYF
j_call: TRBJ2-5; clone_size: many; v_call: TRBV5-4; d_call: TRBD1; cdr3_nt: TGTGCCAGTAGCTTACAGGGGGCCGCGGAGACCCAGTACTTC; cdr3_aa: CASSLQGAAETQYF
j_call: TRBJ1-1; clone_size: many; v_call: TRBV4-3; d_call: TRBD1; cdr3_nt: TGCGCCAGCAGTGGACAGGAGGACACTGAAGCTTTCTTT; cdr3_aa: CASSGQEDTEAFF
j_call: TRBJ2-2; clone_size: many; v_call: TRBV5-1; d_call: TRBD2; cdr3_nt: TGCGCCAGCAGCTTGGAACTAGCGGGCACCGGGGAGCTGTTTTTT; cdr3_aa: CASSLELAGTGELFF
j_call: TRBJ2-5; clone_size: many; v_call: TRBV5-1; d_call: TRBD2; cdr3_nt: TGCGCCAGCAGCTACTACCGGGGGGGCCAAGAGACCCAGTACTTC; cdr3_aa: CASSYYRGGQETQYF
j_call: TRBJ2-2; clone_size: many; v_call: TRBV10-3; d_call: TRBD1; cdr3_nt: TGTGCCATCAGCTTTGTATCCGGGACAGGGGCCGGGGAGCTGTTTTTT; cdr3_aa: CAISFVSGTGAGELFF
j_call: TRBJ1-2; clone_size: many; v_call: TRBV30; d_call: NA; cdr3_nt: TGTGCCTGGATGATGGGAGGCTACACCTTC; cdr3_aa: CAWMMGGYTF
j_call: TRBJ2-5; clone_size: many; v_call: TRBV5-1; d_call: NA; cdr3_nt: TGCGCCAGCAGCTTGACCACGGAGACCCAGTACTTC; cdr3_aa: CASSLTTETQYF
j_call: TRBJ2-3; clone_size: many; v_call: TRBV5-1; d_call: TRBD1; cdr3_nt: TGCGCCAGCAGCAAGGACAGGGGTGACGATACGCAGTATTTT; cdr3_aa: CASSKDRGDDTQYF
j_call: TRBJ1-5; clone_size: many; v_call: TRBV20-1; d_call: NA; cdr3_nt: TGCAGTGCCAATACAGGGAGTGGGCAGCCCCAGCATTTT; cdr3_aa: CSANTGSGQPQHF
j_call: TRBJ2-6; clone_size: many; v_call: TRBV20-1; d_call: NA; cdr3_nt: TGCAGTGCCCCCGGCGAGGCCCTCTCTGGGGCCAACGTCCTGACTTTC; cdr3_aa: CSAPGEALSGANVLTF
j_call: TRBJ2-2; clone_size: many; v_call: TRBV25-1; d_call: TRBD1; cdr3_nt: TGTGCCAGCGCAGCCGGGACAGGGGACACCGGGGAGCTGTTTTTT; cdr3_aa: CASAAGTGDTGELFF
j_call: TRBJ1-4; clone_size: many; v_call: TRBV2; d_call: TRBD1; cdr3_nt: TGTGCCAGCGGCGCTGACAGGGTACGGGAAAAACTGTTTTTT; cdr3_aa: CASGADRVREKLFF
j_call: TRBJ2-2; clone_size: many; v_call: TRBV4-3; d_call: TRBD1; cdr3_nt: TGCGCCAGCAGCCAAGATAGTCGGACAGGGAGCACCGGGGAGCTGTTTTTT; cdr3_aa: CASSQDSRTGSTGELFF
j_call: TRBJ2-7; clone_size: NA; v_call: TRBV5-6; d_call: NA; cdr3_nt: TGTGCCAGCAGCCGTGGCGTGGACGCAAACTACGAGCAGTACTTC; cdr3_aa: CASSRGVDANYEQYF
j_call: TRBJ2-3; clone_size: many; v_call: TRBV12-3/TRBV12-4; d_call: NA; cdr3_nt: TGTGCCAGCAGTTTTGGTGCGGGACAGTCAGATACGCAGTATTTT; cdr3_aa: CASSFGAGQSDTQYF
j_call: TRBJ1-1; clone_size: many; v_call: TRBV11-1; d_call: TRBD1; cdr3_nt: TGTGCCAGCAGCCCCCTGACAGGGCATAGTGAAGCTTTCTTT; cdr3_aa: CASSPLTGHSEAFF
j_call: TRBJ2-3; clone_size: many; v_call: TRBV3-1; d_call: NA; cdr3_nt: TGTGCCAGCAGCCCAAGCGGCAGGGGCGCAGATACGCAGTATTTT; cdr3_aa: CASSPSGRGADTQYF
j_call: TRBJ1-1; clone_size: many; v_call: TRBV20-1; d_call: TRBD1; cdr3_nt: TGCAGTGCTCCCGGGACAGGGGTGAACACTGAAGCTTTCTTT; cdr3_aa: CSAPGTGVNTEAFF
j_call: TRBJ2-1; clone_size: many; v_call: TRBV11-1; d_call: TRBD1; cdr3_nt: TGTGCCAGCAGCTTATTGACAGGGGCCTACAATGAGCAGTTCTTC; cdr3_aa: CASSLLTGAYNEQFF
j_call: TRBJ1-5; clone_size: many; v_call: TRBV4-1; d_call: NA; cdr3_nt: TGCGCCAGCAGCCAAGATGGTTTGAGCAATCAGCCCCAGCATTTT; cdr3_aa: CASSQDGLSNQPQHF
j_call: TRBJ2-2; clone_size: many; v_call: TRBV18; d_call: NA; cdr3_nt: TGTGCCAGCTCACCTGCCCCAATCGAGGGGGAGCTGTTTTTT; cdr3_aa: CASSPAPIEGELFF
j_call: TRBJ1-6; clone_size: many; v_call: TRBV2; d_call: NA; cdr3_nt: TGTGCCAGCAGTGAAGTGAGGGACTCACCCCTCCACTTT; cdr3_aa: CASSEVRDSPLHF
j_call: TRBJ1-1; clone_size: many; v_call: TRBV5-1; d_call: NA; cdr3_nt: TGCGCCAGCAAACAGGACTCCTCCACTGAAGCTTTCTTT; cdr3_aa: CASKQDSSTEAFF
j_call: TRBJ1-1; clone_size: many; v_call: TRBV7-3; d_call: TRBD1; cdr3_nt: TGTGCCAGCAGCCGGACAGGGGGTTATACTGAAGCTTTCTTT; cdr3_aa: CASSRTGGYTEAFF
j_call: TRBJ1-1; clone_size: many; v_call: TRBV29-1; d_call: NA; cdr3_nt: TGCAGCGTTGACTACGGGAGCACTGAAGCTTTCTTT; cdr3_aa: CSVDYGSTEAFF
j_call: TRBJ1-4; clone_size: many; v_call: TRBV4-1; d_call: NA; cdr3_nt: TGCGCCAGCAGCCAAGGACGTCCCCCGACAGTAGCGGGGGATGGAAAACTGTTTTTT; cdr3_aa: CASSQGRPPTVAGDGKLFF
j_call: TRBJ2-1; clone_size: many; v_call: TRBV7-6; d_call: NA; cdr3_nt: TGTGCCAGCAGCTTATACTGGGGTGACGATGAGCAGTTCTTC; cdr3_aa: CASSLYWGDDEQFF
j_call: TRBJ1-4; clone_size: many; v_call: TRBV28; d_call: TRBD1; cdr3_nt: TGTGCCAGCAGTACTAGGACAGGAAGTGAAAAACTGTTTTTT; cdr3_aa: CASSTRTGSEKLFF
j_call: TRBJ1-1; clone_size: many; v_call: TRBV7-6; d_call: TRBD1; cdr3_nt: TGTGCCAGCAGCTTAGATGGGACAGGGGGAACTGAAGCTTTCTTT; cdr3_aa: CASSLDGTGGTEAFF
j_call: TRBJ2-5; clone_size: many; v_call: TRBV6-9; d_call: NA; cdr3_nt: TGTGCCAGCAGTACCGGGGACGCTGGCCAAGAGACCCAGTACTTC; cdr3_aa: CASSTGDAGQETQYF
j_call: TRBJ2-3; clone_size: many; v_call: TRBV6-1; d_call: NA; cdr3_nt: TGTGCCAGCAGGGGGATCTCCACAGATACGCAGTATTTT; cdr3_aa: CASRGISTDTQYF